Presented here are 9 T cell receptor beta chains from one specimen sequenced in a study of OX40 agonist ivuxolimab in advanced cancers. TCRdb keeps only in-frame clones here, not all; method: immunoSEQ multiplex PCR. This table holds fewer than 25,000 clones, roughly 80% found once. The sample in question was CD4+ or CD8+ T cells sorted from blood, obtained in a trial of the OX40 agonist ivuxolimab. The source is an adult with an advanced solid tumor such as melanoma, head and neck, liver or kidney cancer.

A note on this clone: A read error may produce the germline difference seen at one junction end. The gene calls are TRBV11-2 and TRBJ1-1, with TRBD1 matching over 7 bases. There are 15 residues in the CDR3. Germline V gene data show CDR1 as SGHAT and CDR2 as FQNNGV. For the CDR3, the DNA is TGTGCCAGCAGCCTAGACACGGGACAGAGCACTGAAGCTTTCTTT. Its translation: CASSLDTGQSTEAFF.

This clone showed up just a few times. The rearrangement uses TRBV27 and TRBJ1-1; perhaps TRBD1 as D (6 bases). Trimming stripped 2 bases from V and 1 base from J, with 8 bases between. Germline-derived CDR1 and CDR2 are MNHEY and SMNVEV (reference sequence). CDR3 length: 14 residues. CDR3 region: CASSLRGGNTEAFF. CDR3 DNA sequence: TGTGCCAGCAGTTTAAGAGGGGGGAACACTGAAGCTTTCTTT.

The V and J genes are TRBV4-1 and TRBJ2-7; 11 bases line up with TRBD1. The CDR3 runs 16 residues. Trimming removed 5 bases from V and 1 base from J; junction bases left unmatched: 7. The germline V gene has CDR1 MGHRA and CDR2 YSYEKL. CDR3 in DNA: TGCGCCAGCAGCTGGGGACAGGGGGTCGGGTCCTACGAGCAGTACTTC. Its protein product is CASSWGQGVGSYEQYF.

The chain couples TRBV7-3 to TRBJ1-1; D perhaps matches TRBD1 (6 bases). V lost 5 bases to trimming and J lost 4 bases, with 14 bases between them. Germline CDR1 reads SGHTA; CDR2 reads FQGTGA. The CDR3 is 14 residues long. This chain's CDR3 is CASSPGGSPTEAFF. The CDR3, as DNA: TGTGCCAGCAGCCCTGGGGGCAGCCCCACTGAAGCTTTCTTT.

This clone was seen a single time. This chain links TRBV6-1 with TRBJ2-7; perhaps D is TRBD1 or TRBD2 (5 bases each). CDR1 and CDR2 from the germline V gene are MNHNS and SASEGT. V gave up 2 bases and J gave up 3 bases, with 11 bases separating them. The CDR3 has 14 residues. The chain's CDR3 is CASSEFPGSYEQYF. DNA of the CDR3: TGTGCCAGCAGTGAATTTCCAGGGAGCTACGAGCAGTACTTC.

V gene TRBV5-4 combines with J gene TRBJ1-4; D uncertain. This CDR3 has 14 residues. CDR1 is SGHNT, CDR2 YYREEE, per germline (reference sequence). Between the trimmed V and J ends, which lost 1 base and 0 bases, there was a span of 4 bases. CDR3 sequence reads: CASSLIATNEKLFF. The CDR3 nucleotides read TGTGCCAGCAGCTTGATAGCAACTAATGAAAAACTGTTTTTT.

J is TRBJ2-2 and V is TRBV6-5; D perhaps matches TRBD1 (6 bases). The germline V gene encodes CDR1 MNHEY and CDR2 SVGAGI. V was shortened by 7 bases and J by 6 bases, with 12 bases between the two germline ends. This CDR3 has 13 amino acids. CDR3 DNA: TGTGCCAGCAAGGCAGGGGCCGCCGGGGAGCTGTTTTTT. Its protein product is CASKAGAAGELFF.

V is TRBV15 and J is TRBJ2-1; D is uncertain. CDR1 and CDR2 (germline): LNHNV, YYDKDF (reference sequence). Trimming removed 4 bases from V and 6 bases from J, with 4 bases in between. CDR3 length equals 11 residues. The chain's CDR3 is CATSTSNEQFF. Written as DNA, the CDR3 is TGTGCCACCAGCACGAGCAATGAGCAGTTCTTC.

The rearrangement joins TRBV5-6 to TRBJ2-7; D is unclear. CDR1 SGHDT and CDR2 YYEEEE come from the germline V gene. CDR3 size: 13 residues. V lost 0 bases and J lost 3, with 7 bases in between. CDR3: CASSLAGSYEQYF. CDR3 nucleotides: TGTGCCAGCAGCTTGGCGGGCAGCTACGAGCAGTACTTC.